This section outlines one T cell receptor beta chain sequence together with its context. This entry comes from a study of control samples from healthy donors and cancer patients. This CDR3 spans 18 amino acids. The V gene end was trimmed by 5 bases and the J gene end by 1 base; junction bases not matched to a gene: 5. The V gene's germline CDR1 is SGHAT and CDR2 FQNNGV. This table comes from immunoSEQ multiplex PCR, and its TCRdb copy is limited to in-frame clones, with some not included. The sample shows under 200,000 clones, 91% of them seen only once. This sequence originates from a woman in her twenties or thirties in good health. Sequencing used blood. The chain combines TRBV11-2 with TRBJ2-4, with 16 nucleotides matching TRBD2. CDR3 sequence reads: CASSDGTSGGAAKNIQYF. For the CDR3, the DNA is TGTGCCAGCAGCGATGGGACTAGCGGGGGGGCGGCCAAAAACATTCAGTACTTC.